This T cell receptor (beta chain) was identified during a study of CD8+ T cells in alopecia areata. This CDR3 has 13 residues. The germline gives CDR1 SEHNR, CDR2 FQNEAQ (reference sequence). The germline V and J ends were trimmed by 1 base and 7 bases, with 10 bases remaining between them. Following extraction, RNA underwent reverse transcription to cDNA, which served as the sequencing template. Sequencing was performed with immunoSEQ multiplex PCR; in TCRdb, only in-frame clones are kept and a portion is missing. The sample has 110,000 to 150,000 clones, 40% to 55% seen once. This material consisted of CD4+ T cells sorted from blood, taken at week 0. This receptor was identified in a human donor with alopecia areata. The chain employs TRBV7-9 and TRBJ2-5, with TRBD1 as a possible D gene (5 bases). Here the CDR3 DNA reads TGTGCCAGCAGCTTAGAGGGGTTGGGGACCCAGTACTTC. It specifies CASSLEGLGTQYF.